This T cell receptor (beta chain) was observed in a study of early T cells in non-severe SARS-CoV-2 infection. Study results and limitations: Matching against VDJdb likely underestimated virus-specific expansions, favoring anti-spike CD8.

This CDR3 region has 17 residues. CDR1 MNHEY and CDR2 SVGEGT come from the germline V gene. J gave up 8 bases and V 5 bases, and 16 bases lay outside the gene matches. A few counts support this clonotype. Its antigen is not identified. Unique molecular identifiers tagged individual cDNA molecules. MiXCR, applied by TCRdb to the 5' RACE reads, yields one record per CDR3 protein. Of about 97,000 distinct CDR3 sequences listed, 13% are singletons. The chain recombines TRBV6-2 or TRBV6-3 with TRBJ2-1, with TRBD2 matching 9 bases. The receptor was derived from an adult who was a healthcare worker with PCR-confirmed SARS-CoV-2 infection or an uninfected control (not recorded which). Sequenced input: whole blood. In DNA, the CDR3 is TGTGCCAGCAGTCCAACCCCGCCGGGACTAGCAACCCATGAGCAGTTCTTC. It yields the protein CASSPTPPGLATHEQFF.